These 12 T cell receptor beta chains came from one sample sequenced in a study of cytomegalovirus exposure and HLA in healthy donors. PCR used 60 Vbeta primers and 13 Jbeta primers. Libraries were prepared by immunoSEQ multiplex PCR; TCRdb keeps only in-frame clonotypes and omits some of them. The sample shows about 120,000 clones, 75% of them seen only once. Sequencing was carried out using PBMCs. These receptors originate from a woman in her forties in good health and CMV-seropositive.

The rearrangement joins TRBV9 to TRBJ2-2; TRBD2 matches at 11 bases. Trimming at V came to 0 bases and at J to 6 bases, leaving 4 bases not matched to a gene. CDR1 and CDR2 from the germline V gene are SGDLS and YYNGEE. The CDR3 contains 16 residues. Written as DNA, the CDR3 is TGTGCCAGCAGCGTAGTACTAGCGGGAGATGCCGGGGAGCTGTTTTTT. This gives the protein CASSVVLAGDAGELFF.

CDR3 coding DNA: TGTGCCAGCAGTCATATTCTACAGGGGGAAAACACCATATATTTT. The encoded protein is CASSHILQGENTIYF. This chain links TRBV7-2 with TRBJ1-3; 8 bases line up with TRBD1. Germline CDR1 reads SGHTA; CDR2 reads FQGNSA. The CDR3 is 15 residues long. Germline trimming cut 6 bases from V and 6 bases from J; bases unmatched to any gene: 10. Full variable domain (rest looked up from reference TRBV7-2 and TRBJ1-3): GAGVSQSPSNKVTEKGKDVELRCDPISGHTALYWYRQSLGQGLEFLIYFQGNSAPDKSGLPSDRFSAERTGGSVSTLTIQRTQQEDSAVYLCASSHILQGENTIYFGEGSWLTVV.

The chain uses TRBV5-1 and TRBJ1-1; 7 nucleotides align to TRBD1. CDR3 length: 14 amino acids. CDR1 and CDR2 (germline): SGHRS, YFSETQ. After removal of 4 bases from V and 1 base from J, the junction contained 4 bases not matched to a gene. In DNA form, the CDR3 reads TGCGCCAGCAGCCGGGACAGTGCGAACACTGAAGCTTTCTTT. Its protein is CASSRDSANTEAFF.

This clone was counted a few times. An end of the junction differs from the germline gene, which may be a read error. V gene TRBV7-9 combines with J gene TRBJ2-7; D is perhaps TRBD1 (5 bases). The CDR3 extends over 12 amino acids. Per the germline V gene, CDR1 is SEHNR and CDR2 is FQNEAQ (reference sequence). CDR3 DNA: TGTTCCAGCAGCCCTACTCAGGGAGAGCAGTACTTC. It is translated as CSSSPTQGEQYF.

This sequence joins TRBV5-6 and TRBJ2-3, with D maybe TRBD1 (6 bases). The V and J ends lost 4 bases and 3 bases respectively, with 9 bases between them. The CDR3 runs 13 residues. Germline V gene sequence: CDR1 SGHDT, CDR2 YYEEEE. Here the CDR3 reads CASSPTGTDTQYF. CDR3 nucleotides: TGTGCCAGCAGCCCAACAGGGACAGATACGCAGTATTTT.

In this sample, this clone turned up a few times. The rearrangement uses TRBV11-1 and TRBJ1-1; weak D call: TRBD1 (6 bases). The germline gives CDR1 SGHAT, CDR2 FQDESV (reference sequence). The CDR3 sequence is 16 residues long. Trimming stripped 3 bases from V and 0 bases from J, with 14 bases between. CDR3 nucleotides: TGTGCCAGCAGCTTCGGGGAGGGGGGCATGAACACTGAAGCTTTCTTT. The encoded protein is CASSFGEGGMNTEAFF.

The table lists this clone with a count of one. The gene calls are TRBV6-6 and TRBJ1-2; D is possibly TRBD1 (6 bases). The CDR3 covers 11 residues. With 5 bases removed from V and 6 bases from J, the gap between germline ends came to 7 bases. Germline V gene data show CDR1 as MNHNY and CDR2 as SVGAGI (reference sequence). The CDR3 DNA is TGTGCCAGCAGTACAGGGAATGGCTACACCTTC. Encoded protein: CASSTGNGYTF.

This clone was seen just once. The chain has TRBV4-3 and TRBJ2-6, with D perhaps matching TRBD1 (7 bases). V was cut by 0 bases and J by 4 bases, with 13 bases left in between. This CDR3 has 17 residues. CDR1 is LGHNA and CDR2 is YSLEER in the germline V gene. CDR3 region: CASSQERDSRGANVLTF. Written as DNA, the CDR3 is TGCGCCAGCAGCCAAGAGCGGGACAGTAGAGGGGCCAACGTCCTGACTTTC.

The gene calls are TRBV4-3 and TRBJ1-1; D is ambiguous. V gave up 1 base and J gave up 1 base, with 13 bases separating them. The CDR3 is made up of 16 amino acids. CDR1 and CDR2 from the germline V gene are LGHNA and YSLEER. The CDR3 reads CASSQGSAGRNTEAFF. CDR3 sequence (DNA): TGCGCCAGCAGCCAAGGTTCTGCGGGAAGGAACACTGAAGCTTTCTTT.

The rearrangement joins TRBV9 to TRBJ2-1; D not resolved. Trimming shortened V by 2 bases and J by 6 bases, and 15 bases separated the two germline ends. CDR3 length: 15 residues. CDR1 SGDLS and CDR2 YYNGEE come from the germline V gene. The CDR3, as DNA: TGTGCCAGCAGCGTCAACATTCAGACTCCCAATGAGCAGTTCTTC. Encoded protein: CASSVNIQTPNEQFF. Full variable domain (missing parts from reference TRBV9 and TRBJ2-1): DSGVTQTPKHLITATGQRVTLRCSPRSGDLSVYWYQQSLDQGLQFLIQYYNGEERAKGNILERFSAQQFPDLHSELNLSSLELGDSALYFCASSVNIQTPNEQFFGPGTRLTVL.

The chain links TRBV4-3 to TRBJ2-1, with TRBD2 as a possible D gene (7 bases). The CDR3 consists of 16 residues. V was pared by 4 bases and J by 2 bases, with 15 bases between. Germline values: CDR1 LGHNA, CDR2 YSLEER. CDR3 sequence (DNA): TGCGCCAGCAGCCCGTCCAAGGGGGGGACCTACAATGAGCAGTTCTTC. It translates to CASSPSKGGTYNEQFF.

V usage is TRBV2 and J usage is TRBJ1-2; D gene uncertain. Trimming took off 0 bases at V and 2 bases at J, with 13 bases between the two ends. The CDR3 is 16 amino acids. Germline-derived CDR1 and CDR2 are SNHLY and FYNNEI. CDR3 amino acids: CASSEAQRSRNYGYTF. CDR3 sequence (DNA): TGTGCCAGCAGTGAAGCGCAAAGGAGCAGAAACTATGGCTACACCTTC.